These T cell receptor beta chains were read from a single sample in a study of T-cell memory formation after mild COVID-19. Each CDR3 protein is one row after TCRdb ran MiXCR on the 5' RACE reads. The data show about 15,000 distinct CDR3 sequences, about 21% seen once. The sequenced material came from PBMCs or a T cell subset sorted from them (not recorded which). These receptors were collected from a man aged 18 to 35 who had mild COVID-19 (a few samples of this study predate the infection). Cell type and time point are not known. CDR3s include the opening cysteine and the closing phenylalanine or tryptophan. D genes are given only for firm matches. Size is omitted from some rows. Given values are once, few, many or a class for expanded clones.

clone size	J gene	D gene	V gene	CDR3 protein	CDR3 DNA
many	TRBJ2-5	TRBD1	TRBV10-3	CAISFDRGYQETQYF	TGTGCCATCAGCTTTGACAGGGGGTACCAAGAGACCCAGTACTTC
medium-sized	TRBJ2-5	-	TRBV7-9	CASSSTPRTIETQYF	TGTGCCAGCAGCTCCACCCCGAGGACTATAGAGACCCAGTACTTC
many	TRBJ2-5	TRBD2	TRBV5-4	CASSLGLAPEKTQYF	TGTGCCAGCAGCTTGGGACTAGCTCCAGAAAAGACCCAGTACTTC
many	TRBJ1-2	-	TRBV7-2	CASSLVRGAGPGYTF	TGTGCCAGCAGCTTAGTCCGGGGGGCCGGTCCCGGCTACACCTTC
many	TRBJ2-7	-	TRBV5-1	CASSLAGSIYEQYF	TGCGCCAGCAGCTTGGCGGGGAGCATCTACGAGCAGTACTTC
-	TRBJ2-7	-	TRBV7-2	CASSFGADYEQYF	TGTGCCAGCAGCTTTGGGGCAGATTACGAGCAGTACTTC
many	TRBJ1-3	-	TRBV7-9	CASSSRQKPSGNTIYF	TGTGCCAGCAGCTCCAGACAGAAACCCTCTGGAAACACCATATATTTT
many	TRBJ1-5	-	TRBV20-1	CSARAGMDQPQHF	TGCAGTGCTAGAGCCGGGATGGATCAGCCCCAGCATTTT
many	TRBJ2-1	-	TRBV7-3	CASSSTGYEQFF	TGTGCCAGCAGCTCGACGGGGTATGAGCAGTTCTTC
few	TRBJ2-2	TRBD1	TRBV9	CASSESKEDRRPAGELFF	TGTGCCAGCAGCGAAAGCAAAGAGGACAGGCGGCCGGCCGGGGAGCTGTTTTTT
many	TRBJ2-7	-	TRBV5-1	CASSLASDGSYEQYF	TGCGCCAGCAGCTTGGCCTCCGACGGAAGCTACGAGCAGTACTTC
few	TRBJ1-2	-	TRBV4-3	CASSQDGRGGGYTF	TGCGCCAGCAGCCAAGATGGCCGGGGGGGAGGCTACACCTTC
-	TRBJ2-5	-	TRBV6-4	CASSTETQYF	TGTGCCAGCAGTACAGAGACCCAGTACTTC
many	TRBJ1-1	-	TRBV11-2	CASSLFIMNTEAFF	TGTGCCAGCAGCTTATTCATAATGAACACTGAAGCTTTCTTT
few	TRBJ1-1	-	TRBV9	CASSEARDFLDTEAFF	TGTGCCAGCAGCGAGGCCAGGGATTTCTTGGACACTGAAGCTTTCTTT
few	TRBJ2-5	-	TRBV20-1	CSAHTRRVEETQYF	TGCAGTGCGCACACTCGGCGGGTAGAAGAGACCCAGTACTTC
many	TRBJ2-4	TRBD1	TRBV7-9	CASSGDRTLAKNIQYF	TGTGCCAGCAGCGGGGACAGAACCTTAGCCAAAAACATTCAGTACTTC
many	TRBJ2-7	-	TRBV12-5	CASSGDYEQYF	TGTGCTAGTTCCGGGGACTACGAGCAGTACTTC
-	TRBJ2-7	TRBD1	TRBV12-3/TRBV12-4	CASSPWTGGSYEQYF	TGTGCCAGCAGTCCCTGGACAGGGGGCTCCTACGAGCAGTACTTC
many	TRBJ2-1	-	TRBV7-2	CASSLFRRGQKGGEQFF	TGTGCCAGCAGCTTATTTCGCCGGGGGCAAAAAGGAGGTGAGCAGTTCTTC
medium-sized	TRBJ1-5	-	TRBV4-1	CASSQEFGANQPQHF	TGCGCCAGCAGCCAAGAGTTTGGAGCTAATCAGCCCCAGCATTTT
few	TRBJ2-2	-	TRBV7-3	CASSPRRDLGELFF	TGTGCCAGCAGCCCCCGGCGGGATTTAGGGGAGCTGTTTTTT
many	TRBJ2-3	-	TRBV7-9	CASSLKGADTQYF	TGTGCCAGCAGCTTAAAGGGTGCAGATACGCAGTATTTT
-	TRBJ2-2	TRBD2	TRBV2	CASSISGDSPGELFF	TGTGCCAGCAGTATTAGCGGGGACTCTCCCGGGGAGCTGTTTTTT
-	TRBJ2-7	TRBD2	TRBV20-1	CSAKRDGSSYEQYF	TGCAGTGCTAAGCGGGACGGGAGCTCCTACGAGCAGTACTTC
-	TRBJ1-5	-	TRBV9	CASSPEGGHQPQHF	TGTGCCAGCAGCCCCGAGGGGGGTCATCAGCCCCAGCATTTT
-	TRBJ2-1	-	TRBV7-3	CASSFGGLSYNEQFF	TGTGCCAGCAGCTTCGGGGGCTTGTCCTACAATGAGCAGTTCTTC
many	TRBJ2-6	TRBD2	TRBV10-3	CAILILGGDGSGANVLTF	TGTGCCATCCTAATTCTGGGAGGGGACGGCTCTGGGGCCAACGTCCTGACTTTC
many	TRBJ2-3	-	TRBV24-1	CATSEENTDTQYF	TGTGCCACCAGTGAAGAGAACACAGATACGCAGTATTTT
many	TRBJ1-1	-	TRBV7-9	CASSLVSWTENTEAFF	TGTGCCAGCAGCTTAGTTTCTTGGACAGAGAACACTGAAGCTTTCTTT
many	TRBJ2-1	TRBD2	TRBV11-2	CASSLGAGDYNEQFF	TGTGCCAGCAGCTTAGGAGCGGGGGATTACAATGAGCAGTTCTTC
-	TRBJ2-1	-	TRBV18	CASSIWNYNEQFF	TGTGCCAGCTCAATCTGGAATTACAATGAGCAGTTCTTC
-	TRBJ1-6	-	TRBV6-2/TRBV6-3	CASYDPNSPLHF	TGTGCCAGCTACGACCCGAATTCACCCCTCCACTTT
many	TRBJ2-2	TRBD2	TRBV7-2	CASSLVSLAGAWELFF	TGTGCCAGCAGCTTAGTCAGTCTAGCGGGCGCATGGGAGCTGTTTTTT
many	TRBJ2-1	-	TRBV7-3	CASSLGGALSQEQFF	TGTGCCAGCAGCTTAGGCGGGGCGCTTTCTCAGGAGCAGTTCTTC
-	TRBJ2-7	-	TRBV12-3/TRBV12-4	CASSFGSGGEQYF	TGTGCCAGCAGTTTCGGGTCTGGTGGCGAGCAGTACTTC
many	TRBJ2-3	TRBD2	TRBV7-6	CASSLERGGTDTQYF	TGTGCCAGCAGCTTAGAGCGGGGCGGCACAGATACGCAGTATTTT
many	TRBJ1-2	-	TRBV12-3/TRBV12-4	CASSLPPGRGYTF	TGTGCCAGCAGTTTACCACCCGGCCGTGGCTACACCTTC
many	TRBJ2-3	-	TRBV6-2/TRBV6-3	CASSYTGTDTQYF	TGTGCCAGCAGTTATACAGGGACAGATACGCAGTATTTT
many	TRBJ2-1	TRBD1	TRBV7-2	CASSSRDRVVYEQFF	TGTGCCAGCAGCTCCCGGGACAGGGTTGTCTATGAGCAGTTCTTC
many	TRBJ1-1	-	TRBV7-9	CASSPDSPWNTEAFF	TGTGCCAGCAGCCCGGACAGCCCCTGGAACACTGAAGCTTTCTTT
many	TRBJ2-5	-	TRBV4-2	CASSQDRGAGETQYF	TGTGCCAGCAGCCAAGACAGGGGCGCGGGGGAGACCCAGTACTTC
many	TRBJ2-5	-	TRBV10-3	CAIRGLQETQYF	TGTGCCATCAGGGGACTCCAAGAGACCCAGTACTTC
few	TRBJ2-7	TRBD1	TRBV20-1	CSAEDWTGSYEQYF	TGCAGTGCTGAAGACTGGACAGGGAGCTACGAGCAGTACTTC
few	TRBJ2-3	-	TRBV5-1	CASSLWGVLSTDTQYF	TGCGCCAGCAGCTTGTGGGGGGTCCTGAGCACAGATACGCAGTATTTT
-	TRBJ1-1	-	TRBV20-1	CGGLGTEAFF	TGCGGCGGGCTCGGAACTGAAGCTTTCTTT
many	TRBJ1-2	-	TRBV6-1	CASSEDVLSGYTF	TGTGCCAGCAGTGAGGACGTTCTTAGTGGCTACACCTTC
many	TRBJ2-2	-	TRBV5-1	CASSTGAGPGELFF	TGCGCCAGCAGCACCGGGGCAGGGCCCGGGGAGCTGTTTTTT
-	TRBJ2-3	-	TRBV7-2	CASSSSRADTQYF	TGTGCCAGCAGCTCCAGCCGAGCAGATACGCAGTATTTT
many	TRBJ2-7	TRBD1	TRBV7-6	CASSLGDSPYEQYF	TGTGCCAGCAGCTTAGGGGACAGCCCCTACGAGCAGTACTTC
many	TRBJ2-5	TRBD2	TRBV5-1	CASSLSAGGFETQYF	TGCGCCAGCAGCTTGTCAGCGGGGGGGTTCGAGACCCAGTACTTC
few	TRBJ1-5	TRBD1	TRBV4-2	CASSRGQGAGGRSNQPQHF	TGTGCCAGCAGCCGCGGACAGGGGGCCGGGGGAAGGAGCAATCAGCCCCAGCATTTT
-	TRBJ1-1	-	TRBV5-1	CASSFWGGTEAFF	TGCGCCAGCAGCTTCTGGGGGGGCACTGAAGCTTTCTTT
many	TRBJ2-1	-	TRBV7-2	CASSLFRFSNEQFF	TGTGCCAGCAGCTTATTTCGGTTTTCTAATGAGCAGTTCTTC
many	TRBJ1-4	TRBD1	TRBV12-3/TRBV12-4	CASRQSGQGVEKLFF	TGTGCCAGCAGACAATCGGGACAGGGGGTTGAAAAACTGTTTTTT
many	TRBJ1-2	-	TRBV15	CATSRGLGQDYGYTF	TGTGCCACCAGCCGAGGTCTGGGCCAAGACTATGGCTACACCTTC